The next 18 T cell receptor beta chains were all read from a single sample in a study of beta chain features in type 1 diabetes (dated by TCRdb to between 2017 and 2018). Library preparation was by the immunoSEQ multiplex PCR assay. All of the isolated RNA was reverse transcribed with the High Capacity cDNA Reverse Transcription Kit, so expressed TCRB transcripts were sequenced. The table was pulled from immuneACCESS by TCRdb, which kept in-frame rearrangements only. Such tables lose some clones; where checked, under half of the loss comes from unresolved V genes, and the rest has no known cause. Here the sample has about 150,000 clones; less than 9.5% occur a single time. The ten biggest clones cover about 1% of the sample. Overall study outcomes, separate from this receptor: Type 1 diabetes patients showed a moderate but significant shortening of TCRB CDR3 length in all four CD4+ subsets.

The antigens of these receptors remain unknown. Source material: central memory CD4+ T cells from blood. The receptors derive from a woman aged 40 to 50 with type 1 diabetes.

V usage is TRBV7-2 and J usage is TRBJ2-5, with D possibly being TRBD1 (6 bases). Trimming left V 5 bases short and J 2 bases short, with 12 bases between. Germline V gene data show CDR1 as SGHTA and CDR2 as FQGNSA. This CDR3 comprises 14 residues. This chain's CDR3 is CASSRRGLQETQYF. The CDR3 nucleotides are TGTGCCAGCAGCCGCAGGGGCCTTCAAGAGACCCAGTACTTC.

This clone has just a few counts. The chain joins TRBV18 to TRBJ1-2; D possibly corresponds to TRBD1 (6 bases). The germline V gene encodes CDR1 KGHSH and CDR2 LQKENI. Trimming shortened V by 6 bases and J by 6 bases, and 17 bases separated the two germline ends. The CDR3 runs 14 residues. The DNA of the CDR3 is TGTGCCAGCTCCCCGGGATCAGGGGTGGATGGCTACACCTTC. Its translation is CASSPGSGVDGYTF.

The chain couples TRBV7-9 to TRBJ2-5; TRBD1 agrees at 9 bases. Unmatched junction bases numbered 6, after V lost 2 bases and J lost 5 bases. Looked up from germline, CDR1 is SEHNR and CDR2 is FQNEAQ (reference sequence). The CDR3 has 15 amino acids. CDR3 sequence reads: CASSLTGGAGETQYF. The CDR3 nucleotides are TGTGCCAGCAGCTTAACAGGGGGCGCGGGGGAGACCCAGTACTTC.

This clone was counted between two and nine times. The chain uses TRBV10-3 and TRBJ2-1, with 14 bases that match TRBD2. V lost 7 bases to trimming and J lost 10 bases; unmatched junction nucleotides: 18. Germline V gene lookup returns CDR1 ENHRY and CDR2 SYGVKD. This CDR3 is built from 18 residues. CDR3 bases: TGTGCCATCACCCGAGGCCCCCCGGGACTAGCGGGAGAGGGGGAGCAGTTCTTC. Translated: CAITRGPPGLAGEGEQFF.

V and J are TRBV18 and TRBJ1-1, with D perhaps matching TRBD1 (5 bases). Germline V gives CDR1 KGHSH, CDR2 LQKENI. Trimming shortened V by 3 bases and J by 3 bases, and 17 bases separated the two germline ends. The CDR3 covers 16 residues. CDR3 sequence: CASSPGGSQEDTEAFF. In nucleotides, the CDR3 is TGTGCCAGCTCACCGGGGGGGTCCCAGGAGGACACTGAAGCTTTCTTT.

The V gene is TRBV13, the J gene TRBJ1-2; 7 bases fit TRBD1. V was clipped by 3 bases and J by 4 bases; unmatched bases: 11. CDR3 length: 16 amino acids. The germline CDR1 and CDR2 sequences are PRHDT and FYEKMQ (reference sequence). The CDR3 bases are TGTGCCAGCAGCTTGAGACAGGGAGAGTGGAGCTATGGCTACACCTTC. Its translation is CASSLRQGEWSYGYTF.

This clone has a count of ten or more. The chain is built from TRBV5-6 and TRBJ2-3; 7 nucleotides agree with TRBD2. V was clipped by 6 bases and J by 8 bases; unmatched bases: 6. This CDR3 contains 12 residues. CDR1 is SGHDT, CDR2 YYEEEE, per germline. The CDR3 sequence is CASTMREGTQYF. As DNA, the CDR3 is TGTGCCAGCACCATGAGGGAGGGTACGCAGTATTTT.

This clone was recorded a few times. This chain links TRBV7-9 with TRBJ2-2, with D possibly being TRBD1 (5 bases). The CDR3 is 14 amino acids. The germline CDR1 and CDR2 sequences are SEHNR and FQNEAQ (reference sequence). V was cut by 2 bases and J by 1 base, with 5 bases left in between. The CDR3 DNA is TGTGCCAGCAGCTTACAGGGGAACACCGGGGAGCTGTTTTTT. It specifies CASSLQGNTGELFF.

The chain recombines TRBV19 with TRBJ1-5, with 7 bases identical to TRBD1. The CDR3 is 18 residues long. In germline, CDR1 is LNHDA, CDR2 SQIVND (reference sequence). The V and J ends lost 2 bases and 4 bases, in that order; junction bases with no gene match: 14. CDR3 sequence reads: CASSIRDSSWDPNQPQHF. Here the CDR3 DNA reads TGTGCCAGTAGTATAAGGGACAGTTCTTGGGACCCGAATCAGCCCCAGCATTTT. Full variable domain (missing parts from reference TRBV19 and TRBJ1-5): DGGITQSPKYLFRKEGQNVTLSCEQNLNHDAMYWYRQDPGQGLRLIYYSQIVNDFQKGDIAEGYSVSREKKESFPLTVTSAQKNPTAFYLCASSIRDSSWDPNQPQHFGDGTRLSIL.

This clone has a handful of counts. This chain uses TRBV4-3 with TRBJ2-2; D not resolved. The CDR3 spans 14 residues. In germline, CDR1 is LGHNA, CDR2 YSLEER. V lost 1 base and J 4 bases, leaving 7 bases between the germline ends. In nucleotides, the CDR3 is TGCGCCAGCAGCCAAGTCTGGAGCACCGGGGAGCTGTTTTTT. This codes for CASSQVWSTGELFF.

The V and J genes are TRBV27 and TRBJ2-1; D remains unclear. CDR3 length: 13 residues. Germline CDR1 and CDR2: MNHEY and SMNVEV (reference sequence). With 3 bases removed from V and 5 bases from J, the gap between germline ends came to 8 bases. As DNA, the CDR3 is TGTGCCAGCAGTTTGAACAGAAACAATGAGCAGTTCTTC. Protein product: CASSLNRNNEQFF.

This clone was recorded a few times. V is TRBV7-9 and J is TRBJ2-7; D is undetermined. Trimming took 6 bases from V and 6 from J, leaving 9 bases between them. CDR1 and CDR2 from the germline V gene are SEHNR and FQNEAQ (reference sequence). The CDR3 is 11 amino acids. The CDR3 loop reads CASSELGEQYF. The CDR3 nucleotides are TGTGCCAGCAGTGAGCTCGGCGAGCAGTACTTC. Combining the CDR3 with reference TRBV7-9 and TRBJ2-7 gives the whole variable domain DTGVSQNPRHKITKRGQNVTFRCDPISEHNRLYWYRQTLGQGPEFLTYFQNEAQLEKSRLLSDRFSAERPKGSFSTLEIQRTEQGDSAMYLCASSELGEQYFGPGTRLTVT.

This clone was counted only a few times. The rearrangement joins TRBV7-9 to TRBJ2-4; TRBD1 aligns across 8 bases. The V gene's germline CDR1 is SEHNR and CDR2 FQNEAQ (reference sequence). CDR3 length: 14 residues. Trimming took 5 bases from V and 4 from J; bases not matched to a gene: 4. CDR3 sequence reads: CASSPTGGKNIQYF. CDR3 coding DNA: TGTGCCAGCAGCCCCACAGGGGGGAAAAACATTCAGTACTTC.

A few counts support this clone. V is TRBV28 and J is TRBJ2-3; a weak D match, TRBD2 (5 bases). The V end lost 3 bases, the J end lost 7 bases, and 17 bases lay between the germline ends. The CDR3 consists of 15 residues. CDR1 is MDHEN, CDR2 SYDVKM, per germline. In DNA, the CDR3 is TGTGCCAGCAGTTTGGAGCGGAGGACCCGGAATACGCAGTATTTT. Translated: CASSLERRTRNTQYF.

The genes are TRBV7-8 and TRBJ2-7, with D possibly TRBD1 on 5 matching bases. The V end lost 1 base, the J end lost 2 bases, and 9 bases lay between the germline ends. Per the germline V gene, CDR1 is SGHVS and CDR2 is FQNEAQ. This CDR3 has 14 residues. The CDR3 region has the DNA TGTGCCAGCAGCTTAGTCCAGGGTCCCTACGAGCAGTACTTC. This gives the protein CASSLVQGPYEQYF.

This clone was counted many times. J is TRBJ1-5 and V is TRBV15; 10 bases are shared with TRBD1. V trimming: 5 bases; J trimming: 6 bases; junction bases outside the gene matches: 4. The germline V gene encodes CDR1 LNHNV and CDR2 YYDKDF (reference sequence). The CDR3 loop spans 14 amino acids. The CDR3 sequence is CATSGDRGSQPQHF. CDR3 sequence (DNA): TGTGCCACCAGCGGGGACAGGGGCAGTCAGCCCCAGCATTTT.

The chain has TRBV19 and TRBJ1-5; a possible D gene is TRBD1 (6 bases). V lost 4 bases to trimming and J lost 6 bases, with 13 bases between them. CDR1 and CDR2 (germline): LNHDA, SQIVND (reference sequence). The CDR3 is 14 amino acids. The chain's CDR3 is CASSTSSGAQPQHF. CDR3 sequence (DNA): TGTGCCAGTAGTACCTCTTCAGGGGCTCAGCCCCAGCATTTT.

The table lists this clone with many counts. The V and J genes are TRBV7-3 and TRBJ2-6; D is uncertain. Trimming left V 1 base short and J 2 bases short, with 6 bases between. This CDR3 is built from 15 residues. CDR1 and CDR2 from the germline V gene are SGHTA and FQGTGA. For the CDR3, the DNA is TGTGCCAGCAGCTTAAATGTCGCTGGGGCCAACGTCCTGACTTTC. It translates to CASSLNVAGANVLTF.